This T cell receptor (beta chain) is drawn from a study of T cells in Graves' hyperthyroidism and ophthalmopathy (dated by TCRdb to about 2019). With respect to the entire study: Peripheral blood samples were taken at the time of initial diagnosis, prior to any treatment. A discovery cohort of around 100 patients, 43 with Graves' ophthalmopathy and about 60 with stable Graves' hyperthyroidism, was used to find distinguishing TCR V-J signatures. Prospective prediction of ophthalmopathy was tested in an independent validation cohort consisting of fewer than 20 hyperthyroidism patients and around 17 patients who later progressed to ophthalmopathy. The approximately 98 discovery patients were randomly divided into training and test sets at a 7:3 ratio. In addition, the study compared T-cell repertoires in thyroid tissue and in blood from several Graves' hyperthyroidism patients. After sampling, hyperthyroidism patients received methimazole starting at 30 mg daily, and ophthalmopathy patients received high-dose intravenous methylprednisolone. The paper reports TCR Vbeta CDR3 sequencing of 135 peripheral blood samples: 40 to 45 ophthalmopathy, fewer than 80 hyperthyroidism and around 17 progressor patients.

This clonotype was counted many times. The antigen this receptor binds is unknown. No base qualities exist here, and no much larger clone lies one base off it. Results and caveats for the whole study, not just this receptor: In validation, the model predicted progression to ophthalmopathy a median of roughly 6.2 months before onset, with 70% to 71% sensitivity and 72.22% specificity. No statistical method was used to set the sample size in advance, and investigators knew the group allocation. Most expanded thyroid clonotypes (frequency above 0.001) were also detected in blood, suggesting blood repertoires may reflect thyroid immune responses. In cross-validation, a model built on a 13 V-J signature told ophthalmopathy apart from stable hyperthyroidism with over 85% sensitivity and around 84% specificity, and in testing the same model reached 80%/75%.

The cysteine opens and the phenylalanine closes a CDR3 of 17 amino acids. Only the CDR3 region is kept as DNA, spanning 51 bases read in frame from base 1. Trimming at the junction amounts to 4 bases on V and 0 bases on J, and the germline ends lie 17 bases apart. CDR1 is given as LNHDA and CDR2 as SQIVND, both from the germline V gene (reference sequence). In the ophthalmopathy patients, disease was moderately to severely active, with a Clinical Activity Score of 3 or more, a NOSPECS grade of 4 or more, and a duration of less than 3 months. Exclusion was applied to patients with uncontrolled infections, other autoimmune diseases, pregnancy or lactation. Diagnoses relied on clinical symptoms, serum thyroxine and TRAb, thyroid ultrasound and orbital computed tomography. Ficoll-Paque density gradient centrifugation was used to isolate PBMCs from 8.5 to 10 ml of fresh peripheral blood. Total RNA was extracted with Trizol reagent, and quality was checked on an Agilent 2100 Bioanalyzer.

TCR beta CDR3 regions were amplified from RNA transcripts. For the first round of RT-PCR on the TCR CDR3, the HTBI primer set was used together with the Qiagen OneStep RT-PCR kit. The libraries were constructed in a second round of multiplex PCR and then size-selected and purified. Libraries were sequenced paired-end with 100 bp reads on an Illumina HiSeq2000. In the original analysis: SOAPnuke was used to process the raw data, removing reads that contained adapters or uncalled bases, had a mean Phred below 15, or lacked an exact match to the constant primer or identifier. COPE v1.2.5 was used to merge the high-quality paired reads, and each unique nucleotide sequence was defined as a clonotype. Clonotypes were aligned to IMGT TRBV, TRBD and TRBJ reference segments using MiTCR v1.1. The analysis was restricted to V-J combinations with a frequency above 0.0001, which together covered approximately 99% of the repertoires. The TCS score was defined as F50 (clonal expansion) divided by E x V (chaos), with BLOSUM62-based TCRdist calculated between CDR3 peptides within each V-J. Welch's t-statistics and random forest reduced around 520 V-J features to 10 to 15, which were used in a naive Bayes classifier (R e1071). TCRdb applied fastp at Q25 and MiXCR to the public reads, then kept only in-frame beta chains. Identical CDR3 proteins give one entry, which carries the most common genes and DNA. Clone size and V and J calls follow TCRdb, not the original study. The sample has about 600,000 distinct CDR3 sequences on record, more than 12% of them singletons. The top ten constitute under 15% of the sample.

Sample: blood. The sequence links TRBV19 to TRBJ2-3; a tentative D match to TRBD2 spans 6 bases. The TCR originated in a woman between 45 and 60 years old with Graves' ophthalmopathy. The sequence in DNA is TGTGCCAGTAGTAGACGGACCGTAGCGGCTAGCACAGATACGCAGTATTTT. It translates to CASSRRTVAASTDTQYF.